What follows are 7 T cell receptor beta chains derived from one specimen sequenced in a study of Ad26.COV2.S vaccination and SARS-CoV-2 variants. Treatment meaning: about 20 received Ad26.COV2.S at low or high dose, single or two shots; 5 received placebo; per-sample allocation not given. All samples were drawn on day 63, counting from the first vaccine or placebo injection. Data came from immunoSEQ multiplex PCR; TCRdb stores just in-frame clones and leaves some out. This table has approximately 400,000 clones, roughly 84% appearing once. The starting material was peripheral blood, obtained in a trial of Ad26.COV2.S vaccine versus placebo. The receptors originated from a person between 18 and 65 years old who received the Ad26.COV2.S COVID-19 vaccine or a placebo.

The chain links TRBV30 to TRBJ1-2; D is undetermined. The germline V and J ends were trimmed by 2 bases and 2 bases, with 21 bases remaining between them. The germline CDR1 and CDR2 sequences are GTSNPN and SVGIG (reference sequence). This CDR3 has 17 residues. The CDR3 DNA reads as TGTGCCTGGAGTAGCCTCCCTACCTATACAAGGAACTATGGCTACACCTTC. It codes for CAWSSLPTYTRNYGYTF.

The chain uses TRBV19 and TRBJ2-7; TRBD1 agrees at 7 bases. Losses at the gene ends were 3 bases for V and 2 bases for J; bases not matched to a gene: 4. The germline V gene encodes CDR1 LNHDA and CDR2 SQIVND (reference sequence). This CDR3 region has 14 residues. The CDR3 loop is CASSIRDSTYEQYF. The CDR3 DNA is TGTGCCAGTAGTATCCGGGACAGTACCTACGAGCAGTACTTC.

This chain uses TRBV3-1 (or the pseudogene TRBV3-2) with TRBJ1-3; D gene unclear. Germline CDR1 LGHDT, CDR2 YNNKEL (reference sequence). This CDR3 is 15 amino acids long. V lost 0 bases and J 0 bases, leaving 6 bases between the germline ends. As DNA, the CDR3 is TGTGCCAGCAGCCAAGACGGCTACTCTGGAAACACCATATATTTT. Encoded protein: CASSQDGYSGNTIYF.

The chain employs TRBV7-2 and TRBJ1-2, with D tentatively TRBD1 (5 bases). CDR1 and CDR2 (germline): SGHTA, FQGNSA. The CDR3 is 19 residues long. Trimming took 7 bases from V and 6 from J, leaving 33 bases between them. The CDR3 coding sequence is TGTGCCAGCACCTTTTGGGGTATTGGGCTTGCGGGGCTTAGAAATGGCTACACCTTC. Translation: CASTFWGIGLAGLRNGYTF. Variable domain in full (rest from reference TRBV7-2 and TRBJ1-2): GAGVSQSPSNKVTEKGKDVELRCDPISGHTALYWYRQSLGQGLEFLIYFQGNSAPDKSGLPSDRFSAERTGGSVSTLTIQRTQQEDSAVYLCASTFWGIGLAGLRNGYTFGSGTRLTVV.

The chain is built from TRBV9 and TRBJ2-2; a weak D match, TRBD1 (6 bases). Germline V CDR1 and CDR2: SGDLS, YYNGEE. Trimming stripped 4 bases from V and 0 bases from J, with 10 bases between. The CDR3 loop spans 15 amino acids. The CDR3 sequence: CASSRYRANTGELFF. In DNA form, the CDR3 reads TGTGCCAGCAGCAGATACAGGGCGAACACCGGGGAGCTGTTTTTT.

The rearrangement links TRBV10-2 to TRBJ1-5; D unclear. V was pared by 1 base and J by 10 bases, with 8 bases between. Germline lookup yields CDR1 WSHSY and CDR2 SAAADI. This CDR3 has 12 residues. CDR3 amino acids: CASSEYYPPQHF. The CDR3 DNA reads TGCGCCAGCAGTGAGTACTATCCCCCCCAGCATTTT.

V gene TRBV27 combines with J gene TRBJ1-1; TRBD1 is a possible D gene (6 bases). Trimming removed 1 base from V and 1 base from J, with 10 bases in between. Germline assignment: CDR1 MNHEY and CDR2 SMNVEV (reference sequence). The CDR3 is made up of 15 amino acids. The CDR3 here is CASSLLRTENTEAFF. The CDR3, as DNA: TGTGCCAGCAGTTTATTACGGACAGAGAACACTGAAGCTTTCTTT.